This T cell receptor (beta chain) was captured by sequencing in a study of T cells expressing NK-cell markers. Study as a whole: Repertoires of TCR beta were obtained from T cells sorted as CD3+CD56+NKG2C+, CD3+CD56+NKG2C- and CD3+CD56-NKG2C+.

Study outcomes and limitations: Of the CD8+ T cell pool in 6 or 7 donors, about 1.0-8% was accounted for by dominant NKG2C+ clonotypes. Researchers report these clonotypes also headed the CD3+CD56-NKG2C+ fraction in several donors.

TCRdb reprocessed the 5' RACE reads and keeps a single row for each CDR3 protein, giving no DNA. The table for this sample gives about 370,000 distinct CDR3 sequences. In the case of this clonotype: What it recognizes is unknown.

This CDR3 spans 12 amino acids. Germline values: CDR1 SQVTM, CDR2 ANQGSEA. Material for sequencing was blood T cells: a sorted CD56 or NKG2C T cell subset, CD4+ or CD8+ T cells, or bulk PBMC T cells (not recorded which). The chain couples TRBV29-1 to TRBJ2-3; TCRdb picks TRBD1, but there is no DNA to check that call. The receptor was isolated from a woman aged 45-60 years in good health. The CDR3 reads CSVDTGFDTQYF.